Below, 18 T cell receptor beta chains from the same sample are listed, as sequenced in a study of cytotoxic CD8 clonotypes in ibrutinib-treated CLL (dated by TCRdb to the early 2020s). Receptor libraries were prepared by the immunoSEQ multiplex PCR assay. TCRdb carries this immuneACCESS record with in-frame sequences only. Its versions omit some clonotypes, under half of them owing to an unresolved V gene in the studies checked, with the rest unexplained. This sample is represented by about 200,000 clones; 65% to 80% of them were singletons. Jointly, the top ten make up about 6.4% of the sample. In the paper's terms, the time point label means: approximately twelve months on ibrutinib. The sequencing here drew on PBMCs, taken after 12 months of ibrutinib treatment. Source of these receptors: a human donor with chronic lymphocytic leukemia.

The chain links TRBV19 to TRBJ2-1, with 8 bases aligning to TRBD2. The ends lost 5 bases at V and 3 bases at J; junction bases unmatched: 3. The CDR3 runs 14 residues. CDR1 LNHDA and CDR2 SQIVND come from the germline V gene (reference sequence). CDR3 residues: CASSAGGDYNEQFF. The DNA for the CDR3 is TGTGCCAGTAGTGCGGGGGGAGACTACAATGAGCAGTTCTTC.

The CDR3 sequence: CASSLGRTGGGYTF. CDR3 sequence (DNA): TGCGCCAGCAGCTTGGGCCGGACAGGGGGCGGCTACACCTTC. The rearrangement links TRBV5-1 to TRBJ1-2, with TRBD1 identical over 11 bases. J was trimmed by 8 bases and V by 0 bases; bases with no gene match: 3. Germline V gene sequence: CDR1 SGHRS, CDR2 YFSETQ. This CDR3 contains 14 residues.

This clone came up a few times. This chain links TRBV30 with TRBJ2-7, with 7 nucleotides matching TRBD2. This CDR3 spans 15 amino acids. Germline loops: CDR1 GTSNPN, CDR2 SVGIG (reference sequence). Germline trimming cut 2 bases from V and 3 bases from J; bases unmatched to any gene: 10. The CDR3 is CAWSRGGSKNYEQYF. CDR3 sequence (DNA): TGTGCCTGGAGTAGGGGAGGGAGCAAGAACTACGAGCAGTACTTC.

A few counts support this clone. The chain couples TRBV18 to TRBJ1-5, with 7 nucleotides matching TRBD1. The J segment lost 5 bases and the V segment lost 4 bases, leaving 2 bases of the junction unmatched. CDR3 length: 13 residues. Germline lookup yields CDR1 KGHSH and CDR2 LQKENI. The CDR3: CASSRQGDQPQHF. The CDR3 coding sequence is TGTGCCAGCTCACGTCAGGGGGATCAGCCCCAGCATTTT.

This chain uses TRBV28 with TRBJ2-2, with D maybe TRBD2 (6 bases). The CDR3 has 14 residues. Germline V CDR1 and CDR2: MDHEN, SYDVKM. V shed 5 bases and J shed 5 bases, with 12 bases lying between them. The DNA for the CDR3 is TGTGCCAGCAGTCCGGGAGTACAAACCGGGGAGCTGTTTTTT. Residues: CASSPGVQTGELFF.

As regards this clone: This CDR3 is missing its conserved last phenylalanine or tryptophan, likely due to a read error. No DNA is shown, since the ends of the CDR3 on it are uncertain; the CDR3 is the one TCRdb lists. The chain uses TRBV5-1 and TRBJ2-7; the listed D gene, TRBD1, was not tested against the DNA. The CDR3 is 8 amino acids long, termini counted. In germline, CDR1 is SGHRS, CDR2 YFSETQ. CDR3 amino acids: CASTRGQC.

The chain couples TRBV7-9 to TRBJ2-3; 7 bases are a match to TRBD2. Unmatched junction bases numbered 8, after V lost 2 bases and J lost 3 bases. The germline V gene encodes CDR1 SEHNR and CDR2 FQNEAQ (reference sequence). The CDR3 extends over 16 amino acids. CDR3: CASSLWPRRETDTQYF. The CDR3 DNA is TGTGCCAGCAGCTTATGGCCTCGGCGGGAGACAGATACGCAGTATTTT.

The J gene is TRBJ2-7, the V gene TRBV9; TRBD2 matches at 10 bases. V was pared by 0 bases and J by 3 bases, with 3 bases of the junction left unmatched. Germline V gives CDR1 SGDLS, CDR2 YYNGEE. The CDR3 length is 15 residues. The CDR3 DNA sequence: TGTGCCAGCAGCGTAGGTACTAGCGGGAACTACGAGCAGTACTTC. The encoded protein is CASSVGTSGNYEQYF.

This clone has a handful of counts. The J gene is TRBJ1-1, the V gene TRBV29-1; the D is unclear. The V end lost 2 bases, the J end lost 3 bases, and 13 bases lay between the germline ends. The germline CDR1 and CDR2 sequences are SQVTM and ANQGSEA. CDR3 length: 14 residues. The DNA of the CDR3 is TGCAGCGTTGAACAGGCGATAGGATACACTGAAGCTTTCTTT. It translates to CSVEQAIGYTEAFF.

This clone is a singleton in its sample. The rearrangement uses TRBV18 and TRBJ2-7; 7 nucleotides agree with TRBD1. Looked up from germline, CDR1 is KGHSH and CDR2 is LQKENI. The CDR3 totals 15 residues. V lost 6 bases to trimming and J lost 4 bases; unmatched junction nucleotides: 12. CDR3 loop: CASSPSQGSSYEQYF. The CDR3, as DNA: TGTGCCAGCTCCCCTTCACAGGGGAGCTCTTACGAGCAGTACTTC.

The chain couples TRBV7-2 to TRBJ1-5; D is unresolved. Germline V CDR1 and CDR2: SGHTA, FQGNSA. CDR3 size: 15 residues. Trimming stripped 0 bases from V and 4 bases from J, with 10 bases between. CDR3 coding DNA: TGTGCCAGCAGCTTAGCGCGATACGGGAATCAGCCCCAGCATTTT. Protein: CASSLARYGNQPQHF.

CDR3 protein: CASSTGTSGGNEQFF. CDR3 DNA sequence: TGTGCCAGCAGCACCGGGACTAGCGGGGGTAATGAGCAGTTCTTC. The J gene is TRBJ2-1, the V gene TRBV11-3, with 14 bases fitting TRBD2. The length of the CDR3 is 15 residues. Per germline, CDR1 SGHNT and CDR2 YENEEA. V lost 5 bases, J lost 7 bases, and 4 bases stayed unmatched.

The chain recombines TRBV7-8 with TRBJ2-1, with D possibly matching TRBD2 (6 bases). V was cut by 3 bases and J by 7 bases, with 16 bases left in between. CDR1 and CDR2 from the germline V gene are SGHVS and FQNEAQ. This CDR3 spans 15 amino acids. DNA of the CDR3: TGTGCCAGCAGCTTCAGCGGGTACGGTCTGAATGAGCAGTTCTTC. Translation gives CASSFSGYGLNEQFF.

This chain links TRBV30 with TRBJ2-7, with 7 bases matching TRBD2. Germline V gene sequence: CDR1 GTSNPN, CDR2 SVGIG (reference sequence). V shed 1 base, J shed 0 bases, and the junction held 6 bases outside the gene matches. The CDR3 is 15 amino acids. In DNA, the CDR3 is TGTGCCTGGAGTGGACTAGCCGCAGCCTCCTACGAGCAGTACTTC. This sequence encodes CAWSGLAAASYEQYF.

The V gene is TRBV9, the J gene TRBJ2-1; D call uncertain. The CDR3 contains 14 residues. With 0 bases removed from V and 10 bases from J, the gap between germline ends came to 14 bases. Germline loops: CDR1 SGDLS, CDR2 YYNGEE. In nucleotides, the CDR3 is TGTGCCAGCAGCGTAGCTAGGAACGGTCGAGAGCAGTTCTTC. Its translation is CASSVARNGREQFF.

This rearrangement joins TRBV18 to TRBJ1-3; D unresolved. Germline lookup yields CDR1 KGHSH and CDR2 LQKENI. Trimming stripped 1 base from V and 0 bases from J, with 10 bases between. The CDR3 has 16 residues. The CDR3 DNA is TGTGCCAGCTCACCACGACCGCTCAGCTCTGGAAACACCATATATTTT. It specifies CASSPRPLSSGNTIYF.

This chain uses TRBV5-1 with TRBJ1-4, with D possibly TRBD1 on 5 matching bases. The CDR3 length is 19 residues. Trimming pared 0 bases from V and 0 bases from J, leaving 18 bases between. In germline, CDR1 is SGHRS, CDR2 YFSETQ. CDR3 amino acids: CASSLGPGSHTATNEKLFF. The CDR3 DNA reads TGCGCCAGCAGCTTGGGACCAGGGTCCCACACCGCAACTAATGAAAAACTGTTTTTT.

The chain carries TRBV7-9 and TRBJ1-3, with D hard to call. Germline V gene sequence: CDR1 SEHNR, CDR2 FQNEAQ (reference sequence). This CDR3 is built from 13 residues. Trimming removed 2 bases at V and 7 bases at J, with 9 bases between. The CDR3 spells CASSLTGSNTIYF. The CDR3 DNA reads TGTGCCAGCAGCTTAACCGGTAGTAACACCATATATTTT.